Listed below are T cell receptor beta chains from one sample, sequenced in a study of cytomegalovirus exposure and HLA in healthy donors. Here immunoSEQ multiplex PCR was the method, and the copy in TCRdb shows in-frame clones only, minus some. In the table there are 100,000 to 150,000 clones, roughly 90% of which are singletons. Sequencing input: PBMCs. The receptors originated from a man in his thirties or forties in good health and CMV-seronegative. Each CDR3 is given with its conserved first and last residue. The order of the fields is V gene, J gene, D gene, CDR3 protein. The D gene is left open where the match is weak.

TRBV7-2	TRBJ2-2	TRBD2	CASSIRTSGWNTGELFF
TRBV10-3	TRBJ1-2	TRBD1	CAISGTGYGYTF
TRBV7-2	TRBJ2-7	TRBD2	CASSFASGRSSYEQYF
TRBV18	TRBJ2-1	-	CASSPIREAYNEQFF
TRBV5-1	TRBJ2-1	-	CASSFGVSDEQFF
TRBV5-1	TRBJ1-2	-	CASSPAAGGDYGYTF
TRBV11-3	TRBJ1-1	-	CASSLNRVNTEAFF
TRBV5-1	TRBJ1-1	-	CASSFRGGTEAFF
TRBV10-2	TRBJ2-7	TRBD1	CASLGQGLEQYF
TRBV5-1	TRBJ1-1	-	CASSLGGRVAEAFF
TRBV30	TRBJ1-5	TRBD1	CAWSPWMTGGNQPQHF
TRBV7-9	TRBJ2-7	-	CASSPPGGYEQYF
TRBV5-1	TRBJ1-1	-	CASSSLEGNTEAFF
TRBV30	TRBJ1-1	TRBD1	CALRTGLNTEAFF
TRBV7-3	TRBJ1-1	-	CASSEHRDATEAFF
TRBV6-4	TRBJ2-1	-	CASSALAEGPHEQFF